The 7 T cell receptor beta chains below come from one sample, sequenced in a study of blood T cell repertoires in COVID-19. Sequencing was performed with immunoSEQ multiplex PCR; in TCRdb, only in-frame clones are kept and a portion is missing. The sample yields about 25,000 clones, around 86% seen once. Sequenced input: peripheral blood. The receptors were gathered from a man in his sixties or seventies with acute or convalescent COVID-19.

The J gene is TRBJ2-7, the V gene TRBV2; D might be TRBD2 (5 bases). V was trimmed by 4 bases and J by 7 bases, leaving 17 bases between them. Germline V gives CDR1 SNHLY, CDR2 FYNNEI. The CDR3 totals 14 residues. This chain's CDR3 is CASSAGVSPREQYF. In DNA, the CDR3 is TGTGCCAGCAGTGCCGGGGTTAGCCCGCGGGAGCAGTACTTC.

The rearrangement joins TRBV10-1 to TRBJ1-2; 7 bases align to TRBD1. With 6 bases clipped from V and 2 bases from J, the junction kept 3 bases outside the gene matches. This CDR3 spans 13 amino acids. Germline V gene sequence: CDR1 WNHNN, CDR2 SYGVQD (reference sequence). This chain's CDR3 is CASSEGQNYGYTF. The DNA of the CDR3 is TGCGCCAGCAGCGAGGGACAGAACTATGGCTACACCTTC.

This clone is medium-sized within its sample. V usage is TRBV6-6 and J usage is TRBJ2-5; no clear D gene. V was clipped by 0 bases and J by 5 bases, with 4 bases between them. The CDR3 covers 12 residues. CDR1 is MNHNY, CDR2 SVGAGI, per germline (reference sequence). The CDR3 DNA follows: TGTGCCAGCAGTTACTCATCGGAGACCCAGTACTTC. Its protein is CASSYSSETQYF.

This chain connects TRBV29-1 to TRBJ2-7; 7 nucleotides line up with TRBD2. With 7 bases clipped from V and 4 bases from J, the junction kept 16 bases outside the gene matches. This CDR3 comprises 15 residues. CDR1 and CDR2 from the germline V gene are SQVTM and ANQGSEA. CDR3 in amino acids: CSARGGSGTPYEQYF. CDR3 DNA: TGCAGCGCCCGTGGGGGGAGCGGGACCCCTTACGAGCAGTACTTC.

V and J are TRBV6-2 or TRBV6-3 and TRBJ1-3, with no clear D. The V gene's germline CDR1 is MNHEY and CDR2 SVGEGT. With 4 bases removed from V and 2 bases from J, the gap between germline ends came to 12 bases. The CDR3 is made up of 15 amino acids. CDR3 sequence: CASSFAGFTGNTIYF. The DNA for the CDR3 is TGTGCCAGCAGTTTCGCCGGGTTCACTGGAAACACCATATATTTT.

CDR3 nucleotide sequence: TGTGCCAGCAGTGTGGGACTAGCGGGCAATGAGCAGTTCTTC. Protein product: CASSVGLAGNEQFF. The chain employs TRBV6-2 or TRBV6-3 and TRBJ2-1; 12 bases are shared with TRBD2. Germline V gives CDR1 MNHEY, CDR2 SVGEGT. The length of the CDR3 is 14 residues. V shed 5 bases and J 6 bases; nucleotides not matched to a gene: 2.

V usage is TRBV19 and J usage is TRBJ2-6, with TRBD2 as a possible D gene (6 bases). Trimming left V 5 bases short and J 2 bases short, with 10 bases between. The CDR3 has 15 residues. Per the germline V gene, CDR1 is LNHDA and CDR2 is SQIVND (reference sequence). CDR3 amino acids: CASSLEGPGANVLTF. CDR3 DNA: TGTGCCAGTAGTTTGGAGGGCCCTGGGGCCAACGTCCTGACTTTC.